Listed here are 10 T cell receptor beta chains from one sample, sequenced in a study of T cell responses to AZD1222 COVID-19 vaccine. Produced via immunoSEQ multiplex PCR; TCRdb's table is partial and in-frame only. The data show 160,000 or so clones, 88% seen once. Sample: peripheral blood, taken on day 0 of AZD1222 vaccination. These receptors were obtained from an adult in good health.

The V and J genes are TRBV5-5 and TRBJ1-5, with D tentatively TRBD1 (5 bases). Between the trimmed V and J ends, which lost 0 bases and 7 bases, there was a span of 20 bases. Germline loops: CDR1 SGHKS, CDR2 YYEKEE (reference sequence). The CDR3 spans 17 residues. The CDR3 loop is CASSLAPGPLKGQPQHF. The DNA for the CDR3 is TGTGCCAGCAGCTTGGCACCGGGCCCTCTCAAGGGGCAGCCCCAGCATTTT. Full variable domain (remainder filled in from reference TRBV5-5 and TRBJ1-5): DAGVTQSPTHLIKTRGQQVTLRCSPISGHKSVSWYQQVLGQGPQFIFQYYEKEERGRGNFPDRFSARQFPNYSSELNVNALLLGDSALYLCASSLAPGPLKGQPQHFGDGTRLSIL.

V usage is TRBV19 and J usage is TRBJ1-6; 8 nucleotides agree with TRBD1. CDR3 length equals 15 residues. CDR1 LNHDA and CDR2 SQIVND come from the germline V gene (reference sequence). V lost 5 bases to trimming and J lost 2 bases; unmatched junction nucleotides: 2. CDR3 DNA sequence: TGTGCCAGTAGTTCGACAGGGGCCTATAATTCACCCCTCCACTTT. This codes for CASSSTGAYNSPLHF. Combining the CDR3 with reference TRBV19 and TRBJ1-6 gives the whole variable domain DGGITQSPKYLFRKEGQNVTLSCEQNLNHDAMYWYRQDPGQGLRLIYYSQIVNDFQKGDIAEGYSVSREKKESFPLTVTSAQKNPTAFYLCASSSTGAYNSPLHFGNGTRLTVT.

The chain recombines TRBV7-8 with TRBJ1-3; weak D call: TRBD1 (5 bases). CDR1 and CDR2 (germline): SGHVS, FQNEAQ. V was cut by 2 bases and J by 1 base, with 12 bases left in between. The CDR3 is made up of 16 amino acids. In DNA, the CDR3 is TGTGCCAGCAGCTTACGCCCCTGGGGGTCTGGAAACACCATATATTTT. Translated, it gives CASSLRPWGSGNTIYF.

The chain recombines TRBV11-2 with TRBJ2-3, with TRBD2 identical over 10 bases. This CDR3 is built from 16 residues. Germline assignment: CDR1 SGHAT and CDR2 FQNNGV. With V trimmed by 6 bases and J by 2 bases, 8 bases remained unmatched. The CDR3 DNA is TGTGCCAGCAGTCCTAGCGGGAGAGGATACACAGATACGCAGTATTTT. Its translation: CASSPSGRGYTDTQYF.

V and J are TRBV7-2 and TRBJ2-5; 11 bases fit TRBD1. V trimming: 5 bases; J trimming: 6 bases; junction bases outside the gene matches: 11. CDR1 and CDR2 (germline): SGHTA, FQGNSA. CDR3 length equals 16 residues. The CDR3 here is CASSPPGQGARKTQYF. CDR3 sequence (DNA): TGTGCCAGCAGCCCCCCCGGACAGGGGGCGAGAAAGACCCAGTACTTC. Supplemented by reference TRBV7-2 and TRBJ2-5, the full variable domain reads GAGVSQSPSNKVTEKGKDVELRCDPISGHTALYWYRQSLGQGLEFLIYFQGNSAPDKSGLPSDRFSAERTGGSVSTLTIQRTQQEDSAVYLCASSPPGQGARKTQYFGPGTRLLVL.

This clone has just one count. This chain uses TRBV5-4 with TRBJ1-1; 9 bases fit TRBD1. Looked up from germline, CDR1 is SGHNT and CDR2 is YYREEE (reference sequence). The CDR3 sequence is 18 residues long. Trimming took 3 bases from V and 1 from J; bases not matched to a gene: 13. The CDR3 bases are TGTGCCAGCAGCTCGGAAAGGGGGACAGGGTTAGGGAACACTGAAGCTTTCTTT. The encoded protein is CASSSERGTGLGNTEAFF.

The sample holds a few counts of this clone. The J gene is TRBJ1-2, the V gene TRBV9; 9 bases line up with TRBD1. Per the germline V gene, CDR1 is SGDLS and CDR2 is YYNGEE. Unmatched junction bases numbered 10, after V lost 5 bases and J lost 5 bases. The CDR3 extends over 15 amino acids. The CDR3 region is CASRKTGGDGYGYTF. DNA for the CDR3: TGTGCCAGCAGAAAAACAGGGGGCGACGGGTATGGCTACACCTTC.

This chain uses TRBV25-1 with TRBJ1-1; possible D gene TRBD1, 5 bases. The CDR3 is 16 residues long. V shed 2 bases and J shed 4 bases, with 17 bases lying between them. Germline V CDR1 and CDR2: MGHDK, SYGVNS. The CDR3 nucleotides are TGTGCCAGCAGTGAAAGGGGAGACATTGGGACCACTGAAGCTTTCTTT. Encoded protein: CASSERGDIGTTEAFF.

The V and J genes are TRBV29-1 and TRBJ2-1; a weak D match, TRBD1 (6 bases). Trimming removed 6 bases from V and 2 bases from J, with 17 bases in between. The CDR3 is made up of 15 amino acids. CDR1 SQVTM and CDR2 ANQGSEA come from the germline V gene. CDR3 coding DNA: TGCAGCGTACCCGTACAGGGAGCTACCTACAATGAGCAGTTCTTC. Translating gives CSVPVQGATYNEQFF.

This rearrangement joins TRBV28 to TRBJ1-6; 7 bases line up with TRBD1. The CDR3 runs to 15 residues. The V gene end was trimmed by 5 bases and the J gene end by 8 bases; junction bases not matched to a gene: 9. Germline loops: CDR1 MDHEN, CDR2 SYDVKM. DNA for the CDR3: TGTGCCAGCAGTCCCACCCAAGGGACAGATTCACCCCTCCACTTT. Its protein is CASSPTQGTDSPLHF.